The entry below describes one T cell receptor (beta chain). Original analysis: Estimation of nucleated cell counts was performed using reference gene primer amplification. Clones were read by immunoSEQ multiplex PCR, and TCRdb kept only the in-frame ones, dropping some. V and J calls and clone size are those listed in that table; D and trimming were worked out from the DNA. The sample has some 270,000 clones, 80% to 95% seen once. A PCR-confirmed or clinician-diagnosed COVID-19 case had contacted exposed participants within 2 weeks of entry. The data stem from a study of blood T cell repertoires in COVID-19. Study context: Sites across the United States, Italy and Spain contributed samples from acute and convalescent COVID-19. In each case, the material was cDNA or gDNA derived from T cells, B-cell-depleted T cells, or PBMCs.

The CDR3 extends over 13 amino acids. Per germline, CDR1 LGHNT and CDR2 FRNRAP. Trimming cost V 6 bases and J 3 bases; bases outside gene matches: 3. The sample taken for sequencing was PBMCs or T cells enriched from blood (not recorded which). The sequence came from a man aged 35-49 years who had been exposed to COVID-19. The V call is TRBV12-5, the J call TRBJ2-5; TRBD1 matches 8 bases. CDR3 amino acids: CASGRDRKETQYF. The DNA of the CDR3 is TGTGCTAGTGGCAGGGACAGGAAAGAGACCCAGTACTTC.